A selection of T cell receptor beta chains follows, all from one sample in a study of blood T cell repertoires in COVID-19. Clones were read by immunoSEQ multiplex PCR, and TCRdb kept only the in-frame ones, dropping some. The table includes a few hundred thousand clones, 86% detected once. Sequences were obtained from peripheral blood. The receptor set was obtained from a man aged 25 to 40 who had recovered from COVID-19. The CDR3 runs from the conserved cysteine through the conserved F or W. The order of the fields is CDR3 DNA, CDR3 protein, J gene, D gene, V gene, clone size. A D gene is named only where the DNA matches it firmly. Clone size, where shown, is once, few, many, or a class for clones that have expanded.

DNA: TGCAGTGCTAGTTTAGTAATATGGAGCTCCTACAATGAGCAGTTCTTC; CDR3: CSASLVIWSSYNEQFF; J: TRBJ2-1; D: -; V: TRBV20-1; size: -
DNA: TGTGCCACTTCTGCGGGGGCTCGGCCCCAGCATTTT; CDR3: CATSAGARPQHF; J: TRBJ1-5; D: -; V: TRBV24-1; size: -
DNA: TGTGCCAGCAGCCCGGGGGTGGATTATTCACCCCTCCACTTT; CDR3: CASSPGVDYSPLHF; J: TRBJ1-6; D: -; V: TRBV5-8; size: -
DNA: TGTGCCAGCTCACCTAGCCCAGGGGCAGGTTCACCCCTCCACTTT; CDR3: CASSPSPGAGSPLHF; J: TRBJ1-6; D: -; V: TRBV18; size: -
DNA: TGTGCCAGCAGCTTAGGGACAGTTTCACCCCTCCACTTT; CDR3: CASSLGTVSPLHF; J: TRBJ1-6; D: -; V: TRBV7-8; size: few
DNA: TGTGCCAGCAGCTCGGGACTACCCCCCTTGGGCGAGCAGTTCTTC; CDR3: CASSSGLPPLGEQFF; J: TRBJ2-1; D: TRBD2; V: TRBV5-4; size: -
DNA: TGTGCCAGCAGTTATAGACAGGGGCGAGAGACCCAGTACTTC; CDR3: CASSYRQGRETQYF; J: TRBJ2-5; D: TRBD1; V: TRBV6-2/TRBV6-3; size: -
DNA: TGTGCCAGCAGTCCTCCTCAGGGGGAGAGCAATCAGCCCCAGCATTTT; CDR3: CASSPPQGESNQPQHF; J: TRBJ1-5; D: TRBD1; V: TRBV28; size: -
DNA: TGTGCCAGCAGCTTAGTAGGGGGCGGAGGGTATGGCTACACCTTC; CDR3: CASSLVGGGGYGYTF; J: TRBJ1-2; D: TRBD1; V: TRBV7-2; size: -
DNA: TGTGCCAGCAGCTTAGAGGTGGGAGACAGCACAGATACGCAGTATTTT; CDR3: CASSLEVGDSTDTQYF; J: TRBJ2-3; D: -; V: TRBV7-8; size: -
DNA: TGTGCCAGCAGCTTGTTGGGAGCCTACTCTGGAAACACCATATATTTT; CDR3: CASSLLGAYSGNTIYF; J: TRBJ1-3; D: -; V: TRBV5-6; size: once
DNA: TGCGCCAGCAGCAGAGGACAGTCCTACGAGCAGTACTTC; CDR3: CASSRGQSYEQYF; J: TRBJ2-7; D: -; V: TRBV4-1; size: -
DNA: TGCGCCAGCAGCTTGAATAAGGGGACAGGCGAAAACACCATATATTTT; CDR3: CASSLNKGTGENTIYF; J: TRBJ1-3; D: TRBD1; V: TRBV5-1; size: -
DNA: TGTGCCAGCAGCTTGGGAGCCAACAATGAGCAGTTCTTC; CDR3: CASSLGANNEQFF; J: TRBJ2-1; D: -; V: TRBV7-7; size: -
DNA: TGTGCCGGGGGGCAGGGGGCGAATTATGAAGCTTTCTTT; CDR3: CAGGQGANYEAFF; J: TRBJ1-1; D: TRBD1; V: TRBV6-6; size: -
DNA: TGTGCCAGCAGCCTTGATCAGCCCCAGCATTTT; CDR3: CASSLDQPQHF; J: TRBJ1-5; D: -; V: TRBV12-3/TRBV12-4; size: -
DNA: TGTGCCAGCAGTGCTGGACTAGCGGACCCCTACGAGCAGTACTTC; CDR3: CASSAGLADPYEQYF; J: TRBJ2-7; D: TRBD2; V: TRBV2; size: -